The 5 T cell receptor beta chains below all came from one sample that was sequenced in a study of T cell responses to AZD1222 COVID-19 vaccine. Data came from immunoSEQ multiplex PCR; TCRdb stores just in-frame clones and leaves some out. The top ten hold 6.3% of the sample, which has tens of thousands of clones, around 86% seen once. Sequencing was performed on peripheral blood, taken on day 0 of AZD1222 vaccination. The receptors come from an adult in good health.

The rearrangement joins TRBV6-5 to TRBJ1-3; D unresolved. Germline CDR1 MNHEY, CDR2 SVGAGI. The V and J ends lost 5 bases and 2 bases respectively, with 13 bases between them. The CDR3 is 15 residues long. The CDR3 loop is CASSRDSSAGNTIYF. CDR3 in DNA: TGTGCCAGCAGTCGAGATTCATCGGCTGGAAACACCATATATTTT.

This chain connects TRBV6-5 to TRBJ1-6, with 8 bases aligning to TRBD1. The CDR3 extends over 14 amino acids. V lost 10 bases and J lost 7; bases outside the gene matches: 9. The germline CDR1 and CDR2 sequences are MNHEY and SVGAGI. CDR3 loop: CATRTGYGNSPLHF. CDR3 DNA: TGTGCCACCAGGACAGGGTATGGAAATTCACCCCTCCACTTT.

The CDR3 nucleotides are TGTGCCAGCAGTGAATTGAAGTCCGGGGAGCTGTTTTTT. Translation: CASSELKSGELFF. J is TRBJ2-2 and V is TRBV6-1; D unclear. Germline V lookup: CDR1 MNHNS, CDR2 SASEGT. V was trimmed by 2 bases and J by 6 bases, leaving 7 bases between them. The CDR3 is made up of 13 amino acids.

The J gene is TRBJ1-1, the V gene TRBV3-1 (or the pseudogene TRBV3-2); D remains unclear. The germline CDR1 and CDR2 sequences are LGHDT and YNNKEL (reference sequence). The V end was cut by 9 bases, the J end by 0 bases, with 8 bases between. The CDR3 is 12 amino acids. Here the CDR3 reads CASGPLNTEAFF. Here the CDR3 DNA reads TGTGCCAGTGGACCCTTGAACACTGAAGCTTTCTTT.

The gene calls are TRBV29-1 and TRBJ1-1, with 7 bases identical to TRBD1. Per germline, CDR1 SQVTM and CDR2 ANQGSEA. This CDR3 is 15 amino acids long. V lost 1 base to trimming and J lost 4 bases; unmatched junction nucleotides: 9. The CDR3 nucleotides are TGCAGCGTTGAAGGGACAGGAGTTAGAGGCACTGAAGCTTTCTTT. Residues: CSVEGTGVRGTEAFF.